The next 23 T cell receptor beta chains were all read from a single sample in a study of T cells in Graves' hyperthyroidism and ophthalmopathy. The TCR beta CDR3 regions underwent amplification using RNA transcripts as the source. First-round RT-PCR of the TCR CDR3 relied on the HTBI primer set. TCRdb re-called the multiplex PCR reads with MiXCR, one entry per CDR3 protein. The sample carries 600,000 to 700,000 distinct CDR3 sequences, 45% recorded once. The material sequenced was peripheral blood or thyroid tissue (not recorded which). The receptors derive from an adult man with Graves' disease, either hyperthyroidism or ophthalmopathy (not recorded which).

This clonotype was observed a handful of times. The chain uses TRBV20-1 and TRBJ1-2, with a tentative D call TRBD1 (5 bases). The V gene lost 4 bases and the J gene lost 8 bases, with 20 bases spanning the gap. CDR1 is DFQATT, CDR2 SNEGSKA, per germline (reference sequence). This CDR3 region has 14 residues. The CDR3 nucleotides read TGCAGTGCTAAGCGACTCACGTTGGGGGTCGGCTACACCTTC. Its translation is CSAKRLTLGVGYTF.

This clonotype has only a few counts. This chain joins TRBV20-1 and TRBJ2-5; the D is unclear. The CDR3 loop spans 14 amino acids. With 3 bases removed from V and 1 base from J, the gap between germline ends came to 12 bases. Germline-derived CDR1 and CDR2 are DFQATT and SNEGSKA (reference sequence). The CDR3 reads CSASVSRVQETQYF. The CDR3 DNA reads TGCAGTGCTAGTGTTTCCCGGGTCCAAGAGACCCAGTACTTC.

The chain employs TRBV7-8 and TRBJ1-4, with a tentative D call TRBD1 (5 bases). V lost 4 bases and J lost 7, with 13 bases in between. Germline-derived CDR1 and CDR2 are SGHVS and FQNEAQ. This CDR3 has 14 amino acids. The CDR3 DNA reads TGTGCCAGCAGCTCGGGGACCAGAGGTGAAAAACTGTTTTTT. This gives the protein CASSSGTRGEKLFF.

J is TRBJ1-1 and V is TRBV29-1; tentative D call: TRBD1 (6 bases). Germline V lookup: CDR1 SQVTM, CDR2 ANQGSEA. The CDR3 is 13 amino acids. The germline V and J ends were trimmed by 4 bases and 1 base, with 10 bases remaining between them. CDR3 protein: CSVAGGTNTEAFF. CDR3 nucleotide sequence: TGCAGCGTTGCTGGGGGCACGAACACTGAAGCTTTCTTT.

The chain joins TRBV25-1 to TRBJ1-1; D gene uncertain. CDR3 length: 13 residues. Germline V gene sequence: CDR1 MGHDK, CDR2 SYGVNS. V dropped 1 base and J dropped 5 bases, with 8 bases sitting between them. The CDR3 coding sequence is TGTGCCAGCAGTGAATCCGGGGAGACTGAAGCTTTCTTT. Translation: CASSESGETEAFF.

V and J are TRBV30 and TRBJ1-5; no firm D call. The germline V and J ends were trimmed by 0 bases and 6 bases, with 9 bases remaining between them. The CDR3 covers 13 residues. Looked up from germline, CDR1 is GTSNPN and CDR2 is SVGIG (reference sequence). The CDR3 protein is CAWSVLWGQPQHF. CDR3 coding DNA: TGTGCCTGGAGTGTACTCTGGGGTCAGCCCCAGCATTTT.

The chain employs TRBV20-1 and TRBJ1-2; D not resolved. The V gene's germline CDR1 is DFQATT and CDR2 SNEGSKA (reference sequence). V lost 4 bases, J lost 6 bases, and 12 bases lay in between. The CDR3 length is 12 residues. For the CDR3, the DNA is TGCAGTGCTACCCGGGTGCGTGATGGCTACACCTTC. Protein product: CSATRVRDGYTF.

This clonotype was seen many times. V usage is TRBV7-8 and J usage is TRBJ2-7, with D perhaps matching TRBD1 (6 bases). Germline assignment: CDR1 SGHVS and CDR2 FQNEAQ. CDR3 length equals 14 residues. V lost 0 bases and J 2 bases, leaving 8 bases between the germline ends. The DNA for the CDR3 is TGTGCCAGCAGCTTAGCGTCAGGGGCCTACGAGCAGTACTTC. Encoded protein: CASSLASGAYEQYF.

The genes are TRBV15 and TRBJ1-5; TRBD1 agrees at 8 bases. The germline CDR1 and CDR2 sequences are LNHNV and YYDKDF (reference sequence). The CDR3 loop spans 13 amino acids. Losses at the gene ends were 5 bases for V and 9 bases for J; bases not matched to a gene: 6. The CDR3 nucleotides are TGTGCCACCAGCGCACAGGGGGTTGGGCCCCAGCATTTT. Amino acid sequence: CATSAQGVGPQHF.

Remarks on this clonotype: A read error may account for a junction end that differs from germline. The rearrangement uses TRBV2 and TRBJ1-5; D possibly corresponds to TRBD1 (5 bases). CDR1 and CDR2 (germline): SNHLY, FYNNEI. The CDR3 consists of 13 residues. In DNA, the CDR3 is TGTGCCATCAGTGAGTCAGGGCGTCAGCCCCAGCATTTT. As protein: CAISESGRQPQHF.

The rearrangement joins TRBV13 to TRBJ2-7; D is unresolved. This CDR3 region has 12 residues. V lost 5 bases and J 3 bases, leaving 8 bases between the germline ends. CDR1 and CDR2 from the germline V gene are PRHDT and FYEKMQ (reference sequence). CDR3 coding DNA: TGTGCCAGCAGCCACTTCGGCTACGAGCAGTACTTC. Residues: CASSHFGYEQYF.

This clonotype was seen once. The chain employs TRBV19 and TRBJ1-5; 9 bases align to TRBD1. CDR1 and CDR2 (germline): LNHDA, SQIVND (reference sequence). This CDR3 is 14 amino acids long. After removal of 5 bases from V and 9 bases from J, the junction contained 8 bases not matched to a gene. The CDR3 sequence: CASSRRQGGLPQHF. The CDR3 DNA follows: TGTGCCAGTAGTCGAAGACAGGGGGGATTGCCCCAGCATTTT.

Details on this clonotype: A much bigger clone sits one base away, suggesting this may be a read error. The rearrangement links TRBV29-1 to TRBJ1-2; D remains unclear. Trimming pared 2 bases from V and 6 bases from J, leaving 10 bases between. Germline loops: CDR1 SQVTM, CDR2 ANQGSEA. The CDR3 runs to 12 residues. The CDR3 spells CSVESDGDGYTF. Written as DNA, the CDR3 is TGCAGCGTTGAATCGGACGGTGATGGCTACACCTTC.

This clonotype showed up many times. The rearrangement joins TRBV2 to TRBJ2-5; 8 bases are a match to TRBD1. With V trimmed by 0 bases and J by 5 bases, 5 bases remained unmatched. The CDR3 contains 15 residues. Germline CDR1 SNHLY, CDR2 FYNNEI. The chain's CDR3 is CASSEARTGLETQYF. CDR3 sequence (DNA): TGTGCCAGCAGTGAAGCAAGGACAGGGTTGGAGACCCAGTACTTC.

This clonotype appeared many times. The chain has TRBV19 and TRBJ1-6; D uncertain. The germline V gene encodes CDR1 LNHDA and CDR2 SQIVND (reference sequence). The CDR3 sequence is 13 residues long. Trimming removed 1 base from V and 10 bases from J, with 8 bases in between. CDR3 region: CASSIGGGSPLHF. In DNA, the CDR3 is TGTGCCAGTAGTATAGGCGGTGGCTCACCCCTCCACTTT.

V and J are TRBV12-3 or TRBV12-4 and TRBJ1-4, with a weak D call TRBD1 (6 bases). V lost 5 bases and J lost 8, with 15 bases in between. The CDR3 covers 14 residues. The CDR3 nucleotides read TGTGCCAGCAGTAATTTGGGGGGCGGCGAAAAACTGTTTTTT. This codes for CASSNLGGGEKLFF.

Many counts were recorded for this clonotype. CDR3 sequence reads: CASSGQGNYGYTF. For the CDR3, the DNA is TGTGCCAGCAGCGGCCAGGGGAACTATGGCTACACCTTC. The rearrangement joins TRBV9 to TRBJ1-2; possibly TRBD1 for D (6 bases). V dropped 3 bases and J dropped 2 bases, with 8 bases sitting between them. The CDR3 runs 13 residues. Germline-derived CDR1 and CDR2 are SGDLS and YYNGEE.

Remarks on this clonotype: The conserved phenylalanine or tryptophan normally closing the CDR3 is absent here, so this likely arose from a read error. The chain joins TRBV2 to TRBJ2-7; TRBD1 might be the D (5 bases). CDR3 length: 14 amino acids. Germline lookup yields CDR1 SNHLY and CDR2 FYNNEI. The V end lost 4 bases, the J end lost 4 bases, and 14 bases lay between the germline ends. CDR3 nucleotides: TGTGCCAGCAGTGTTGAAAAGGGGCTTTACGAGCAGTACCTC. Protein sequence: CASSVEKGLYEQYL.

V usage is TRBV19 and J usage is TRBJ1-4, with TRBD1 as a possible D gene (6 bases). This CDR3 spans 15 amino acids. V dropped 8 bases and J dropped 6 bases, with 19 bases sitting between them. Germline loops: CDR1 LNHDA, CDR2 SQIVND (reference sequence). The CDR3 sequence: CASQGPQGRDEKLFF. The CDR3, as DNA: TGTGCCAGTCAAGGCCCTCAGGGGAGAGATGAAAAACTGTTTTTT.

The V gene is TRBV11-2, the J gene TRBJ2-6; D remains unclear. V was shortened by 1 base and J by 0 bases, with 13 bases between the two germline ends. In germline, CDR1 is SGHAT, CDR2 FQNNGV. This CDR3 region has 18 residues. The CDR3 DNA is TGTGCCAGCAGCTTAGGCCCAGTGAAAAACTCTGGGGCCAACGTCCTGACTTTC. The encoded protein is CASSLGPVKNSGANVLTF.

This clonotype was observed a handful of times. The chain links TRBV6-1 to TRBJ2-7; the D is unclear. CDR1 and CDR2 (germline): MNHNS, SASEGT. This CDR3 is built from 13 residues. V lost 5 bases to trimming and J lost 3 bases, with 11 bases between them. The CDR3: CASSLTVYYEQYF. DNA for the CDR3: TGTGCCAGCAGTCTTACGGTATACTACGAGCAGTACTTC.

This clonotype was recorded once. V usage is TRBV7-3 and J usage is TRBJ1-2, with D uncertain. The germline V gene has CDR1 SGHTA and CDR2 FQGTGA. V gave up 5 bases and J gave up 4 bases, with 17 bases separating them. This CDR3 is built from 15 residues. The CDR3 DNA reads as TGTGCCAGCAGCCAAGGCGTCGGGTTCGTCTATGGCTACACCTTC. It specifies CASSQGVGFVYGYTF.

This clonotype was counted a few times. The gene calls are TRBV19 and TRBJ2-7; D possibly corresponds to TRBD2 (6 bases). CDR1 and CDR2 (germline): LNHDA, SQIVND (reference sequence). Trimming left V 1 base short and J 2 bases short, with 12 bases between. This CDR3 is built from 15 residues. The CDR3 region is CASSIGAGSPYEQYF. The CDR3 coding sequence is TGTGCCAGTAGTATAGGTGCCGGGAGCCCCTACGAGCAGTACTTC.